The subject of this entry is one TCR beta chain. A junction boundary mismatches the germline segment, possibly from a read error. There are 13 residues in the CDR3. In germline, CDR1 is SGHNT, CDR2 YYREEE (reference sequence). Authors' processing steps: By means of reference gene primer amplification, nucleated cell counts were estimated. Here immunoSEQ multiplex PCR was the method, and the copy in TCRdb shows in-frame clones only, minus some. V and J calls and clone size are those listed in that table; D and trimming were worked out from the DNA. The profile shows approximately 270,000 clones, 80% to 95% of them singletons. The data were taken from a study of blood T cell repertoires in COVID-19. About the research overall: Donors in the United States, Italy and Spain gave samples during acute or convalescent COVID-19. PBMCs, B-cell-depleted T cells, or T cells provided the cDNA or gDNA that made up the material.

Participants were aged 18 to 89 years from about two dozen US areas. The source is a man aged 35 to 55 who had been exposed to COVID-19. The V call is TRBV5-4, the J call TRBJ1-2, with TRBD1 matching over 9 bases. The sample comprised PBMCs or T cells enriched from blood (not recorded which). The CDR3 spells CASSFRPGQGFAF. Written as DNA, the CDR3 is TGTGCCAGCAGCTTTAGACCGGGACAGGGTTTCGCCTTC.